Shown below are 16 T cell receptor beta chains from a single sample sequenced in a study of blood T cell repertoires in COVID-19. The data were produced by immunoSEQ multiplex PCR, yet TCRdb's version contains in-frame clones alone and is incomplete. Here the sample spans about 230,000 clones, over 75% being singletons. Sample: PBMCs or T cells enriched from blood (not recorded which). These receptors were taken from a young man who had recovered from COVID-19.

J is TRBJ1-5 and V is TRBV4-1; D uncertain. CDR3 size: 18 residues. Per germline, CDR1 MGHRA and CDR2 YSYEKL. V was clipped by 0 bases and J by 4 bases, with 19 bases between them. DNA of the CDR3: TGCGCCAGCAGCCAAGATCTTTTGGACCCCGGGAGGAATCAGCCCCAGCATTTT. Its protein is CASSQDLLDPGRNQPQHF.

The chain carries TRBV6-4 and TRBJ2-3; 7 bases fit TRBD2. This CDR3 has 13 residues. Germline trimming cut 5 bases from V and 4 bases from J; bases unmatched to any gene: 3. Germline V lookup: CDR1 MRHNA, CDR2 SNTAGT. CDR3 sequence: CASSWTSSDTQYF. The CDR3 coding sequence is TGTGCCAGCAGTTGGACTAGTTCAGATACGCAGTATTTT.

V is TRBV28 and J is TRBJ1-1; 8 bases fit TRBD1. Germline values: CDR1 MDHEN, CDR2 SYDVKM. The CDR3 extends over 15 amino acids. J lost 5 bases, V lost 4 bases, and 9 bases had no gene match. CDR3 amino acids: CASSSSSGGETEAFF. DNA of the CDR3: TGTGCCAGCAGTTCTTCCTCAGGGGGCGAGACTGAAGCTTTCTTT.

V is TRBV6-2 or TRBV6-3 and J is TRBJ2-3; 11 nucleotides match TRBD2. The CDR3 totals 16 residues. The germline gives CDR1 MNHEY, CDR2 SVGEGT. Unmatched junction bases numbered 4, after V lost 5 bases and J lost 0 bases. The CDR3 is CASSRLAGLSTDTQYF. The CDR3 nucleotides read TGTGCCAGCAGTCGACTAGCGGGGCTTAGCACAGATACGCAGTATTTT.

J is TRBJ1-2 and V is TRBV5-1, with D hard to call. Between the trimmed V and J ends, which lost 0 bases and 3 bases, there was a span of 9 bases. This CDR3 comprises 14 residues. Germline CDR1 reads SGHRS; CDR2 reads YFSETQ. The CDR3 region has the DNA TGCGCCAGCAGCTTGGTGTCCGGGGACTATGGCTACACCTTC. Residues: CASSLVSGDYGYTF.

The chain combines TRBV6-2 or TRBV6-3 with TRBJ2-5, with a possible D match to TRBD2 (6 bases). CDR3 length: 16 residues. V lost 0 bases and J 4 bases, leaving 15 bases between the germline ends. Per the germline V gene, CDR1 is MNHEY and CDR2 is SVGEGT. The CDR3 here is CASSYSFAGMGETQYF. The CDR3 nucleotides are TGTGCCAGCAGTTACTCGTTCGCGGGAATGGGAGAGACCCAGTACTTC.

This chain connects TRBV19 to TRBJ2-5; 12 bases agree with TRBD2. The V and J ends lost 2 bases and 4 bases, in that order; junction bases with no gene match: 5. This CDR3 contains 16 residues. CDR1 is LNHDA and CDR2 is SQIVND in the germline V gene (reference sequence). The CDR3 DNA reads as TGTGCCAGTAGTATAACTTTGACTAGCGGGGGAGAGACCCAGTACTTC. It codes for CASSITLTSGGETQYF. Variable domain in full (rest from reference TRBV19 and TRBJ2-5): DGGITQSPKYLFRKEGQNVTLSCEQNLNHDAMYWYRQDPGQGLRLIYYSQIVNDFQKGDIAEGYSVSREKKESFPLTVTSAQKNPTAFYLCASSITLTSGGETQYFGPGTRLLVL.

This clone has a handful of counts. The V gene is TRBV19, the J gene TRBJ1-2; 8 nucleotides agree with TRBD1. Germline values: CDR1 LNHDA, CDR2 SQIVND (reference sequence). The CDR3 is 16 residues long. V was clipped by 8 bases and J by 7 bases; unmatched bases: 18. CDR3 nucleotide sequence: TGTGCCAGTTTGAGCACTAGCTCAGGGGGCGCGAGTGGCTACACCTTC. Its translation: CASLSTSSGGASGYTF.

Only one count was recorded for this clone. The V and J genes are TRBV7-2 and TRBJ2-1; the D is unclear. This CDR3 is built from 14 residues. The germline CDR1 and CDR2 sequences are SGHTA and FQGNSA. V was trimmed by 1 base and J by 6 bases, leaving 10 bases between them. The CDR3, as DNA: TGTGCCAGCAGCTTAGGGCAGCCTAGCAATGAGCAGTTCTTC. It is translated as CASSLGQPSNEQFF.

The chain employs TRBV28 and TRBJ1-5, with a weak D call TRBD1 (6 bases). The germline V and J ends were trimmed by 8 bases and 6 bases, with 11 bases remaining between them. This CDR3 contains 12 residues. Germline V gene lookup returns CDR1 MDHEN and CDR2 SYDVKM. Here the CDR3 DNA reads TGTGCCAGCGGGGGGGCGGGTCAGCCCCAGCATTTT. It yields the protein CASGGAGQPQHF.

This clone was counted between two and nine times. CDR3 coding DNA: TGTGCCAGCAGTGAAGCGAGCTCTGGGGCCAACGTCCTGACTTTC. It codes for CASSEASSGANVLTF. This chain links TRBV6-1 with TRBJ2-6, with D unclear. The CDR3 covers 15 residues. Germline V gene lookup returns CDR1 MNHNS and CDR2 SASEGT. Trimming took off 0 bases at V and 0 bases at J, with 3 bases between the two ends.

The CDR3 DNA sequence: TGTGCCAGCAGCCGAAAAAGGGGCACAAATCAGCCCCAGCATTTT. This codes for CASSRKRGTNQPQHF. The chain recombines TRBV28 with TRBJ1-5; the D gene is possibly TRBD1 (5 bases). Trimming pared 6 bases from V and 4 bases from J, leaving 16 bases between. CDR1 and CDR2 from the germline V gene are MDHEN and SYDVKM. This CDR3 spans 15 amino acids.

The chain couples TRBV28 to TRBJ1-5, with 8 bases lining up with TRBD1. CDR3 length: 18 amino acids. Germline V gives CDR1 MDHEN, CDR2 SYDVKM. V dropped 6 bases and J dropped 0; count of bases not matched to a gene: 13. The CDR3 bases are TGTGCCAGCAGCCAACAACGGACAGGGTCGTATAGCAATCAGCCCCAGCATTTT. Its protein is CASSQQRTGSYSNQPQHF.

V and J are TRBV5-1 and TRBJ2-7, with 11 nucleotides matching TRBD2. The V gene's germline CDR1 is SGHRS and CDR2 YFSETQ. V lost 1 base, J lost 4 bases, and 4 bases stayed unmatched. This CDR3 comprises 15 residues. In DNA, the CDR3 is TGCGCCAGCAGCTTGACTAGCGGGAGAGTATACGAGCAGTACTTC. It is translated as CASSLTSGRVYEQYF. Drawing the rest from reference TRBV5-1 and TRBJ2-7, the complete variable domain is KAGVTQTPRYLIKTRGQQVTLSCSPISGHRSVSWYQQTPGQGLQFLFEYFSETQRNKGNFPGRFSGRQFSNSRSEMNVSTLELGDSALYLCASSLTSGRVYEQYFGPGTRLTVT.

The chain employs TRBV5-1 and TRBJ2-7; the D is unclear. CDR3 length: 15 amino acids. Germline V gives CDR1 SGHRS, CDR2 YFSETQ. Trimming stripped 4 bases from V and 1 base from J, with 15 bases between. DNA of the CDR3: TGCGCCAGCAGCCCACTGGAGACGGGTTCCTACGAGCAGTACTTC. Translating gives CASSPLETGSYEQYF.

This chain links TRBV2 with TRBJ2-1; a weak D match, TRBD2 (6 bases). The CDR3 runs to 12 residues. The ends were cut back, 7 bases at V and 14 bases at J, with 18 bases in the middle. Germline V gene data show CDR1 as SNHLY and CDR2 as FYNNEI. The CDR3 nucleotides read TGTGCCAGCACCCCGGAGGGGCAGCCTAAGTTCTTC. Protein product: CASTPEGQPKFF.